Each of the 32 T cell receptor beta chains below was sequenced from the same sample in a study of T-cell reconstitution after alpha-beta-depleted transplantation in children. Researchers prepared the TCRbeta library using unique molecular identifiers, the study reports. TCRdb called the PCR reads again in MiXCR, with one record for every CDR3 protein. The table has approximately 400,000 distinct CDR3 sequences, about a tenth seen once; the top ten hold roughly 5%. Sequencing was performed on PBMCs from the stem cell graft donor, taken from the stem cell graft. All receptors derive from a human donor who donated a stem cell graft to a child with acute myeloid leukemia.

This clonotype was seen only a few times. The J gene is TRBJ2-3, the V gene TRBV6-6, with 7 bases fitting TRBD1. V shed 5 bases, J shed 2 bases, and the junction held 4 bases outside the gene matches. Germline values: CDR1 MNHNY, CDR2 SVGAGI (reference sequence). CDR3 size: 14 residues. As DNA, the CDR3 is TGTGCCAGCAGTGTGACAGGGTTCACAGATACGCAGTATTTT. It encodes CASSVTGFTDTQYF.

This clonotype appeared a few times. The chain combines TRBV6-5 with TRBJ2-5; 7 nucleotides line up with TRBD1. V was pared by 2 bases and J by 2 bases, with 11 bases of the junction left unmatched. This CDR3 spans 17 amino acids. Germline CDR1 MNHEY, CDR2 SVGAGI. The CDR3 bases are TGTGCCAGCAGTTACGGGGCGCTGGACAGGAGACAAGAGACCCAGTACTTC. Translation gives CASSYGALDRRQETQYF.

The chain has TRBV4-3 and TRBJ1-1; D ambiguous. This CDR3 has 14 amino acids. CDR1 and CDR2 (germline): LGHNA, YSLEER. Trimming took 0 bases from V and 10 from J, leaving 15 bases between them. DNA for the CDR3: TGCGCCAGCAGCCAAGATCACGGTACGCTCGGAGCTTTCTTT. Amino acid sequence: CASSQDHGTLGAFF.

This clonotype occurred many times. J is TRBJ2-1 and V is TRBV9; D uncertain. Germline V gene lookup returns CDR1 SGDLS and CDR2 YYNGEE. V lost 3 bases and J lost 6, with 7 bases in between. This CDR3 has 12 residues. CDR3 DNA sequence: TGTGCCAGCAGCGGGACCCCCAATGAGCAGTTCTTC. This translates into CASSGTPNEQFF.

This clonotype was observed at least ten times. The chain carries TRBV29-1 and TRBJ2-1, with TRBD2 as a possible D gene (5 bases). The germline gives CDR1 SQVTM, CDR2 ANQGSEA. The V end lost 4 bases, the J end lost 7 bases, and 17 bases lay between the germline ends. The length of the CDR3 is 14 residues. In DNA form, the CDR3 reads TGCAGCGTTGTTTTGCGGGTCCCCGTGAATGAGCAGTTCTTC. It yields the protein CSVVLRVPVNEQFF.

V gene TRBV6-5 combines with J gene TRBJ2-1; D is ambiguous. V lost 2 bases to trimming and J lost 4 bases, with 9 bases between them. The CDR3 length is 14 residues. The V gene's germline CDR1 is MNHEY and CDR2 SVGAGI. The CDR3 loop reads CASSYANGYNEQFF. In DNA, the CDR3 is TGTGCCAGCAGTTACGCGAACGGTTACAATGAGCAGTTCTTC.

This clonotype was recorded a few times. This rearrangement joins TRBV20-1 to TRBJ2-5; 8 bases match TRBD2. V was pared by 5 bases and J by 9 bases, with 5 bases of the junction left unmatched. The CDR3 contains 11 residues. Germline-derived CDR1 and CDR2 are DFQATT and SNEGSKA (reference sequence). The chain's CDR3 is CSAQRERSQYF. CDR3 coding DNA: TGCAGTGCTCAGCGGGAGCGGTCCCAGTACTTC.

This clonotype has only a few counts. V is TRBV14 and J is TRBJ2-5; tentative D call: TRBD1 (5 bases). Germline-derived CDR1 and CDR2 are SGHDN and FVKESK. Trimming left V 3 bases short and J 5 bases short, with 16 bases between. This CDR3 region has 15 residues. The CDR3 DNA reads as TGTGCCAGCAGCCAGGGGCGACGGCGGCGGGAGACCCAGTACTTC. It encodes CASSQGRRRRETQYF.

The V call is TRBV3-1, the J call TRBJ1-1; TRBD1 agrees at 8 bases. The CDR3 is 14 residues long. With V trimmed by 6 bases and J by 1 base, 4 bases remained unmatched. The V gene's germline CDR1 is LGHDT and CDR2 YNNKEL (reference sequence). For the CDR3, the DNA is TGTGCCAGCAGTTACAGGGGGAAGAACACTGAAGCTTTCTTT. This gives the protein CASSYRGKNTEAFF. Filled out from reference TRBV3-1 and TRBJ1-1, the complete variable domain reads DTAVSQTPKYLVTQMGNDKSIKCEQNLGHDTMYWYKQDSKKFLKIMFSYNNKELIINETVPNRFSPKSPDKAHLNLHINSLELGDSAVYFCASSYRGKNTEAFFGQGTRLTVV.

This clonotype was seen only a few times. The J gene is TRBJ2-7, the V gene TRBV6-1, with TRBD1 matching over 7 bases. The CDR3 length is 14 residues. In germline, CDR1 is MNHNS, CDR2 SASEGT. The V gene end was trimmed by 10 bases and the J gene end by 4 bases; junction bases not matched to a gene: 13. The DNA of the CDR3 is TGTGCCACCTCCTCAGGGGGATCCATATACGAGCAGTACTTC. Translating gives CATSSGGSIYEQYF.

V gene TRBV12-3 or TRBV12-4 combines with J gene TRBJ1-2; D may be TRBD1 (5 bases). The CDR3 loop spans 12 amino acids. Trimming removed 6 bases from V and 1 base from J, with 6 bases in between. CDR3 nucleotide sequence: TGTGCCAGCAGCGACAGTAACTATGGCTACACCTTC. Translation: CASSDSNYGYTF.

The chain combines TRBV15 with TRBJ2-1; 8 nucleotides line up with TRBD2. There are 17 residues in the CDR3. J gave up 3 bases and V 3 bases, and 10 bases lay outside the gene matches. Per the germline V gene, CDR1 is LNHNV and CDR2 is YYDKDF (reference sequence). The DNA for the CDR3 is TGTGCCACCAGCAGGGGCTCCCCAGCGGGGGTCTACAATGAGCAGTTCTTC. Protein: CATSRGSPAGVYNEQFF.

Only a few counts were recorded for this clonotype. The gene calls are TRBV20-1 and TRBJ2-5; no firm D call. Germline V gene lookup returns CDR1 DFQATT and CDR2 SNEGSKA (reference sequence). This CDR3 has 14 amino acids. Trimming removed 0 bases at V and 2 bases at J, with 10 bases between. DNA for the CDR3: TGCAGTGCTAGAGATTATCTACAGCAAGAGACCCAGTACTTC. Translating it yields CSARDYLQQETQYF.

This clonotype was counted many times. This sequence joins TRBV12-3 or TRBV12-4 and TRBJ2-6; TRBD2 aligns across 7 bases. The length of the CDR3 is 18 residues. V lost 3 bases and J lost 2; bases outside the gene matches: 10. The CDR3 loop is CASSLSMGLNTGANVLTF. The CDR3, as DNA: TGTGCCAGCAGTTTGTCTATGGGACTAAATACTGGGGCCAACGTCCTGACTTTC.

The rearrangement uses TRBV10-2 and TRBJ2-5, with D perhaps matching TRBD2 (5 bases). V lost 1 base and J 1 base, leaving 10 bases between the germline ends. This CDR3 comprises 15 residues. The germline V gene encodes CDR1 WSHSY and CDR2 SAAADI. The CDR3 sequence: CASSEFGLSQETQYF. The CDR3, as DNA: TGCGCCAGCAGTGAGTTCGGACTTAGCCAAGAGACCCAGTACTTC.

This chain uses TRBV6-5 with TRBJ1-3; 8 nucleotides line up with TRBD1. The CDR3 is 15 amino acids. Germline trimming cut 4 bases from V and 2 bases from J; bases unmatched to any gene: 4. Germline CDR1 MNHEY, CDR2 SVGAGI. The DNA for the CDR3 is TGTGCCAGCAGTTTGGGACAGGTCCCTGGAAACACCATATATTTT. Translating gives CASSLGQVPGNTIYF.

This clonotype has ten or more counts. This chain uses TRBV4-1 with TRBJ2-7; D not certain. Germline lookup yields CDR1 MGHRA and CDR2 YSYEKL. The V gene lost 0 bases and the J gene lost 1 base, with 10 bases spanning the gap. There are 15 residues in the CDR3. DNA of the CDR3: TGCGCCAGCAGCCAAGATATAGCTGAGTCCTACGAGCAGTACGTC. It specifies CASSQDIAESYEQYV.

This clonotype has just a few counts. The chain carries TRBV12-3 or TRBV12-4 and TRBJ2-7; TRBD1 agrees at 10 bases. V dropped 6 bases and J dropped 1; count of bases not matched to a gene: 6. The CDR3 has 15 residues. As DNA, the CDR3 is TGTGCCAGCAGCCGATCGGGACAGGGGTCCTACGAGCAGTACTTC. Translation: CASSRSGQGSYEQYF.

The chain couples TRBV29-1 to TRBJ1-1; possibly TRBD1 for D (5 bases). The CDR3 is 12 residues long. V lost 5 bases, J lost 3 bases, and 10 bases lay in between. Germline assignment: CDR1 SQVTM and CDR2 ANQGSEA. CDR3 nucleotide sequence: TGCAGCGTTCCACAGGAGGACACTGAAGCTTTCTTT. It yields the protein CSVPQEDTEAFF.

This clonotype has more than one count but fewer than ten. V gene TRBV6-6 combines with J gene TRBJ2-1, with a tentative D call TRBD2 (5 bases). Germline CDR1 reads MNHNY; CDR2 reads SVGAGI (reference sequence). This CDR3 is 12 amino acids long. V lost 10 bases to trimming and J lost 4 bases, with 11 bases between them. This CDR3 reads CATAGLYNEQFF. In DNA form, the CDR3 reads TGTGCCACGGCGGGTCTATACAATGAGCAGTTCTTC.

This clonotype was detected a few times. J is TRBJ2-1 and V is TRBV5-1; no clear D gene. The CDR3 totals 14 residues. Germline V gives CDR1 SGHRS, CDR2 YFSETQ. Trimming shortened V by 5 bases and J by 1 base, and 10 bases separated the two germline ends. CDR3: CASSEEYSYNEQFF. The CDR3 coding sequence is TGCGCCAGCAGTGAGGAGTATTCCTACAATGAGCAGTTCTTC. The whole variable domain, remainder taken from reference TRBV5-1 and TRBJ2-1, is KAGVTQTPRYLIKTRGQQVTLSCSPISGHRSVSWYQQTPGQGLQFLFEYFSETQRNKGNFPGRFSGRQFSNSRSEMNVSTLELGDSALYLCASSEEYSYNEQFFGPGTRLTVL.

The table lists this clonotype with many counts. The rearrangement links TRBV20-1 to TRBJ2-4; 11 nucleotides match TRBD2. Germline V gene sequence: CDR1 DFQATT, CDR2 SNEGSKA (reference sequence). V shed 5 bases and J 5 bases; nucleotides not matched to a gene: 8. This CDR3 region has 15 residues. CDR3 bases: TGCAGTGCTCGTGGGACTAGCGGAATACAAAACATTCAGTACTTC. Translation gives CSARGTSGIQNIQYF.

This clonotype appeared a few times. CDR3 sequence reads: CASNYRGPQSGELFF. The CDR3 bases are TGTGCCAGCAACTACAGGGGCCCGCAGTCCGGGGAGCTGTTTTTT. This chain connects TRBV6-1 to TRBJ2-2, with 7 bases fitting TRBD1. CDR1 is MNHNS, CDR2 SASEGT, per germline. Unmatched junction bases numbered 11, after V lost 7 bases and J lost 6 bases. The CDR3 length is 15 residues.

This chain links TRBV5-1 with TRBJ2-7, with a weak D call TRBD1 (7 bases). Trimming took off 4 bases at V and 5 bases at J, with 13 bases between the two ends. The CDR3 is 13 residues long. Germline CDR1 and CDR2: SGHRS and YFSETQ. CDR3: CASSGDSGHEQYF. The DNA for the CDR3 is TGCGCCAGCAGCGGGGACAGCGGGCACGAGCAGTACTTC.

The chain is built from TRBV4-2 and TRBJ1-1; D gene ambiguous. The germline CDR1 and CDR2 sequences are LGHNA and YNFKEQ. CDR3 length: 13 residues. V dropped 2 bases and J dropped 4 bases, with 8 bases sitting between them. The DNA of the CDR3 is TGTGCCAGCAGCCAACCCGGGCTCACTGAAGCTTTCTTT. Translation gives CASSQPGLTEAFF.

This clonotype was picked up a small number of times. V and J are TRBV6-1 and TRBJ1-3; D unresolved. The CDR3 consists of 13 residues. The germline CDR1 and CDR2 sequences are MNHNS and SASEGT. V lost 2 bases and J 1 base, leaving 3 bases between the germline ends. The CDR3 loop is CASSELSGNTIYF. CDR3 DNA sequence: TGTGCCAGCAGTGAATTGTCTGGAAACACCATATATTTT.

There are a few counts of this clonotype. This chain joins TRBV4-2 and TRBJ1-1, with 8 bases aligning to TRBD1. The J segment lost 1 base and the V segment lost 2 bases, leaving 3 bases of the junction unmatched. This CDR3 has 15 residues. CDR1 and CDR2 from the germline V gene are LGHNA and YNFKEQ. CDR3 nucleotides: TGTGCCAGCAGCCAATCGGACAGGGAGAACACTGAAGCTTTCTTT. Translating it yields CASSQSDRENTEAFF.

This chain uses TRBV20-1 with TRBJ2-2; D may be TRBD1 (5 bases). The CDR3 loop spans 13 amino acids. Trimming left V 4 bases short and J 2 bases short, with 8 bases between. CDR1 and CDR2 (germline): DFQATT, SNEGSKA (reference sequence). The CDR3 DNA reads TGCAGTGCTACAGGGCTTAACACCGGGGAGCTGTTTTTT. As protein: CSATGLNTGELFF.

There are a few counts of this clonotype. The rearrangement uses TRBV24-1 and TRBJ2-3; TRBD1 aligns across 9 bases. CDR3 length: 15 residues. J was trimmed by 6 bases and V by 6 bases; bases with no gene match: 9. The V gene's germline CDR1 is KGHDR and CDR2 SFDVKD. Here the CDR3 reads CATSSRTGDIDTQYF. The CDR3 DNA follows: TGTGCCACCAGTAGTAGGACAGGGGATATTGATACGCAGTATTTT.

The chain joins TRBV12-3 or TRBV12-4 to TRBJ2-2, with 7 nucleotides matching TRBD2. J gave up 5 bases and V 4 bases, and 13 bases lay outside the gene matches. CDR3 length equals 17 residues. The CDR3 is CASSWDWAGDDTGELFF. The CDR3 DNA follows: TGTGCCAGCAGTTGGGATTGGGCGGGGGATGATACCGGGGAGCTGTTTTTT.

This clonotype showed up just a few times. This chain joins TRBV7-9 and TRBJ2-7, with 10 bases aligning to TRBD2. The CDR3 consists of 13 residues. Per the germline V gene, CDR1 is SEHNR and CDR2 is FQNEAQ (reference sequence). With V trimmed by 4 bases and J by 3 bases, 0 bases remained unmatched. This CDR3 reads CASSSSGGYEQYV. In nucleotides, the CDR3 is TGTGCCAGCAGCTCTAGCGGGGGCTACGAGCAGTACGTC.

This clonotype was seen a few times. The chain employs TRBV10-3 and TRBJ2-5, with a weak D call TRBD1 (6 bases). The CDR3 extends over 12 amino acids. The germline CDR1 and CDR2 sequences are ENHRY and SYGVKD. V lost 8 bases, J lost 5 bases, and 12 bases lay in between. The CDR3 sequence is CAISGDTETQYF. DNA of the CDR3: TGTGCCATCTCAGGGGACACGGAGACCCAGTACTTC.